The 30 T cell receptor beta chains reported below all come from one sample, sequenced in a study of T cell changes during pregnancy in multiple sclerosis. Method: immunoSEQ multiplex PCR; TCRdb's copy keeps in-frame clones and lacks some. Among 60,000 to 70,000 clones listed, 91% were seen once. Sample: peripheral blood, taken after pregnancy. These receptor sequences come from a female donor in good health, enrolled as a control in a pregnancy study.

This chain joins TRBV7-9 and TRBJ1-2, with a possible D match to TRBD1 (5 bases). This CDR3 is built from 15 residues. The germline gives CDR1 SEHNR, CDR2 FQNEAQ (reference sequence). V lost 2 bases and J lost 4, with 14 bases in between. In nucleotides, the CDR3 is TGTGCCAGCAGCTTATGGGACGCGGGGGGCTATGGCTACACCTTC. Translating it yields CASSLWDAGGYGYTF.

J is TRBJ1-2 and V is TRBV7-9; possibly TRBD1 for D (5 bases). Trimming pared 1 base from V and 4 bases from J, leaving 10 bases between. The CDR3 loop spans 14 amino acids. The germline gives CDR1 SEHNR, CDR2 FQNEAQ (reference sequence). The CDR3 is CASSLEGVSYGYTF. In nucleotides, the CDR3 is TGTGCCAGCAGCTTAGAAGGGGTGAGCTATGGCTACACCTTC.

V is TRBV9 and J is TRBJ2-3; perhaps TRBD2 as D (5 bases). Trimming cost V 0 bases and J 3 bases, with 14 bases left between them. The CDR3 extends over 16 amino acids. The germline gives CDR1 SGDLS, CDR2 YYNGEE. CDR3 sequence reads: CASSVDNSGGTDTQYF. The CDR3 DNA reads TGTGCCAGCAGCGTAGATAACTCGGGCGGGACAGATACGCAGTATTTT.

J is TRBJ2-1 and V is TRBV30; TRBD2 might be the D (5 bases). Germline CDR1 and CDR2: GTSNPN and SVGIG (reference sequence). Trimming took 1 base from V and 13 from J, leaving 14 bases between them. CDR3 size: 12 residues. The CDR3 reads CAWSEVASYQFF. The CDR3 DNA reads as TGTGCCTGGAGTGAGGTAGCGTCTTACCAGTTCTTC. The full variable domain, its missing parts supplied by reference TRBV30 and TRBJ2-1, is SQTIHQWPATLVQPVGSPLSLECTVEGTSNPNLYWYRQAAGRGLQLLFYSVGIGQISSEVPQNLSASRPQDRQFILSSKKLLLSDSGFYLCAWSEVASYQFFGPGTRLTVL.

The genes are TRBV7-2 and TRBJ1-6; tentative D call: TRBD1 (6 bases). This CDR3 contains 16 residues. V gave up 5 bases and J gave up 0 bases, with 11 bases separating them. CDR1 and CDR2 from the germline V gene are SGHTA and FQGNSA. DNA for the CDR3: TGTGCCAGCAGCCTCGGACAGAGCTCCTATAATTCACCCCTCCACTTT. Its translation is CASSLGQSSYNSPLHF.

The chain employs TRBV4-1 and TRBJ1-5, with D possibly matching TRBD1 (6 bases). V dropped 0 bases and J dropped 6 bases, with 9 bases sitting between them. This CDR3 comprises 14 residues. Germline V lookup: CDR1 MGHRA, CDR2 YSYEKL. CDR3 loop: CASSQDGRGQPQHF. CDR3 DNA sequence: TGCGCCAGCAGCCAAGATGGCAGGGGTCAGCCCCAGCATTTT.

This chain joins TRBV27 and TRBJ2-2; D gene ambiguous. V lost 5 bases and J 7 bases, leaving 8 bases between the germline ends. Germline lookup yields CDR1 MNHEY and CDR2 SMNVEV (reference sequence). The CDR3 is made up of 12 amino acids. Here the CDR3 DNA reads TGTGCCAGCAGTCAACAGCTCGGGGAGCTGTTTTTT. Its protein is CASSQQLGELFF.

With regard to this clone: At one end the junction does not follow the germline gene, possibly because of a read error. The J gene is TRBJ2-7, the V gene TRBV5-6, with D possibly matching TRBD1 (5 bases). Germline CDR1 SGHDT, CDR2 YYEEEE. The CDR3 covers 13 residues. CDR3 sequence reads: CASSLEAGQNRGF. The CDR3 DNA is TGTGCCAGCAGCTTGGAGGCAGGGCAAAACAGAGGCTTC.

This clone was seen just once. The V gene is TRBV5-1, the J gene TRBJ1-1, with 7 nucleotides matching TRBD1. Unmatched junction bases numbered 3, after V lost 0 bases and J lost 1 base. CDR1 and CDR2 (germline): SGHRS, YFSETQ. The CDR3 length is 15 residues. As DNA, the CDR3 is TGCGCCAGCAGCTTGGGGACAGGAGGGAACACTGAAGCTTTCTTT. Translated, it gives CASSLGTGGNTEAFF. Variable domain in full (rest from reference TRBV5-1 and TRBJ1-1): KAGVTQTPRYLIKTRGQQVTLSCSPISGHRSVSWYQQTPGQGLQFLFEYFSETQRNKGNFPGRFSGRQFSNSRSEMNVSTLELGDSALYLCASSLGTGGNTEAFFGQGTRLTVV.

The V call is TRBV4-1, the J call TRBJ2-5; TRBD1 matches at 9 bases. CDR1 and CDR2 (germline): MGHRA, YSYEKL. The CDR3 contains 16 residues. V was clipped by 4 bases and J by 5 bases; unmatched bases: 11. Written as DNA, the CDR3 is TGCGCCAGCAGCCCGGGACAGGGAGGCGGGGTGGAGACCCAGTACTTC. It encodes CASSPGQGGGVETQYF.

The rearrangement uses TRBV27 and TRBJ2-7; 8 positions match TRBD2. Germline-derived CDR1 and CDR2 are MNHEY and SMNVEV (reference sequence). Germline trimming cut 5 bases from V and 2 bases from J; bases unmatched to any gene: 5. This CDR3 has 14 residues. CDR3 nucleotide sequence: TGTGCCAGCAGTCCGGGACTAGGCCCCTACGAGCAGTACTTC. This sequence encodes CASSPGLGPYEQYF.

This clone has more than one count but fewer than ten. The V and J genes are TRBV11-2 and TRBJ2-1, with 9 positions matching TRBD1. This CDR3 contains 15 residues. Looked up from germline, CDR1 is SGHAT and CDR2 is FQNNGV. Trimming at V came to 7 bases and at J to 6 bases, leaving 10 bases not matched to a gene. CDR3 in DNA: TGTGCCAGCACCGTGAACAGGGGGCGTGGCAATGAGCAGTTCTTC. This encodes CASTVNRGRGNEQFF.

The rearrangement joins TRBV9 to TRBJ1-1; 9 bases match TRBD1. The V gene end was trimmed by 3 bases and the J gene end by 3 bases; junction bases not matched to a gene: 6. The CDR3 extends over 15 amino acids. The germline gives CDR1 SGDLS, CDR2 YYNGEE. The CDR3 loop reads CASSAGDRVYTEAFF. CDR3 in DNA: TGTGCCAGCAGCGCCGGGGACAGGGTGTACACTGAAGCTTTCTTT.

J is TRBJ1-1 and V is TRBV11-3; D uncertain. Germline V gene lookup returns CDR1 SGHNT and CDR2 YENEEA. V lost 6 bases and J lost 1, with 12 bases in between. There are 14 residues in the CDR3. DNA for the CDR3: TGTGCCAGCAGTTTTTCCGGGAGGAACACTGAAGCTTTCTTT. Its protein product is CASSFSGRNTEAFF.

The rearrangement joins TRBV7-9 to TRBJ1-1; unclear D gene. Trimming removed 10 bases at V and 4 bases at J, with 19 bases between. The germline V gene has CDR1 SEHNR and CDR2 FQNEAQ (reference sequence). This CDR3 region has 14 residues. CDR3 sequence (DNA): TGTGCCAACAGTATACTAAGAGGGCGCACTGAAGCTTTCTTT. This translates into CANSILRGRTEAFF.

The chain has TRBV5-4 and TRBJ2-5, with 8 bases that match TRBD1. Germline V CDR1 and CDR2: SGHNT, YYREEE (reference sequence). V was clipped by 0 bases and J by 5 bases; unmatched bases: 6. CDR3 length: 15 residues. The CDR3 DNA sequence: TGTGCCAGCAGCTTGGCAGGGGGCGCGAGGGAGACCCAGTACTTC. Its protein product is CASSLAGGARETQYF.

The chain employs TRBV7-3 and TRBJ2-5, with 10 nucleotides matching TRBD2. Per germline, CDR1 SGHTA and CDR2 FQGTGA. The CDR3 consists of 16 residues. V dropped 2 bases and J dropped 5; count of bases not matched to a gene: 8. DNA of the CDR3: TGTGCCAGCAGCTTACTGCCTAGCGGGGGAGGGGAGACCCAGTACTTC. Translation gives CASSLLPSGGGETQYF.

The rearrangement joins TRBV30 to TRBJ1-1; D gene uncertain. The germline V and J ends were trimmed by 7 bases and 6 bases, with 9 bases remaining between them. The CDR3 extends over 10 amino acids. The germline gives CDR1 GTSNPN, CDR2 SVGIG (reference sequence). The CDR3 protein is CALRVAEAFF. In DNA, the CDR3 is TGTGCCTTGCGGGTGGCTGAAGCTTTCTTT.

This clone was seen just once. The gene calls are TRBV12-2 and TRBJ2-2; the table gives TRBD2 as D, unverified against the DNA. TRBV12-2 constitutes a pseudogene. This CDR3 contains 13 residues. This CDR3 reads CARGTILSGELFF. CDR3 nucleotide sequence: TGTGCAAGGGGGACTATTCTGTCCGGGGAGCTGTTTTTT.

The chain has TRBV7-8 and TRBJ1-5, with TRBD1 as a possible D gene (6 bases). The germline CDR1 and CDR2 sequences are SGHVS and FQNEAQ. The CDR3 has 15 amino acids. V was cut by 5 bases and J by 0 bases, with 11 bases left in between. CDR3 loop: CASSPRTDSNQPQHF. For the CDR3, the DNA is TGTGCCAGCAGCCCCAGGACAGATAGCAATCAGCCCCAGCATTTT.

This clone was found once. The rearrangement links TRBV19 to TRBJ2-7, with 8 bases lining up with TRBD2. The germline gives CDR1 LNHDA, CDR2 SQIVND (reference sequence). The CDR3 totals 16 residues. V lost 6 bases to trimming and J lost 5 bases; unmatched junction nucleotides: 15. CDR3 sequence: CASRNSAGGKLNEQYF. The CDR3 coding sequence is TGTGCCAGTAGGAACTCCGCGGGGGGAAAGCTCAACGAGCAGTACTTC.

The rearrangement links TRBV5-6 to TRBJ1-2, with 9 nucleotides matching TRBD1. J gave up 4 bases and V 2 bases, and 6 bases lay outside the gene matches. CDR3 length equals 15 residues. Germline CDR1 is SGHDT and CDR2 is YYEEEE. CDR3 DNA sequence: TGTGCCAGCAGCTTCCGGACAGGGGTGGTCTATGGCTACACCTTC. It specifies CASSFRTGVVYGYTF.

The rearrangement joins TRBV5-6 to TRBJ2-7, with a possible D match to TRBD1 (6 bases). The CDR3 is made up of 17 amino acids. Germline loops: CDR1 SGHDT, CDR2 YYEEEE. Trimming took off 0 bases at V and 0 bases at J, with 16 bases between the two ends. CDR3 sequence: CASSLVVGTLSSYEQYF. CDR3 coding DNA: TGTGCCAGCAGCTTGGTAGTTGGGACACTTAGCTCCTACGAGCAGTACTTC.

The rearrangement links TRBV25-1 to TRBJ2-7; D gene unclear. V was trimmed by 4 bases and J by 8 bases, leaving 12 bases between them. This CDR3 is 12 amino acids long. The germline V gene encodes CDR1 MGHDK and CDR2 SYGVNS. CDR3 amino acids: CASSVAASQQYF. The CDR3 DNA reads as TGTGCCAGCAGTGTGGCGGCAAGCCAGCAGTACTTC.

As DNA, the CDR3 is TGTGCCAGCAGCTTAGGCCAGTTGATCGGGGAGCTGTTTTTT. It encodes CASSLGQLIGELFF. The chain has TRBV11-2 and TRBJ2-2; D unresolved. Between the trimmed V and J ends, which lost 1 base and 7 bases, there was a span of 10 bases. CDR3 length: 14 residues. Germline-derived CDR1 and CDR2 are SGHAT and FQNNGV.

This chain links TRBV2 with TRBJ2-7; D unclear. The CDR3 sequence is 11 residues long. The germline gives CDR1 SNHLY, CDR2 FYNNEI. Trimming removed 6 bases at V and 5 bases at J, with 8 bases between. The CDR3: CASRPYDEQYF. CDR3 nucleotide sequence: TGTGCCAGCAGGCCCTACGACGAGCAGTACTTC.

This chain uses TRBV5-1 with TRBJ2-3, with D unresolved. The V end lost 1 base, the J end lost 0 bases, and 6 bases lay between the germline ends. Germline V gene sequence: CDR1 SGHRS, CDR2 YFSETQ. The CDR3 sequence is 14 residues long. The CDR3 DNA is TGCGCCAGCAGCTTGCCCAGAAGCACAGATACGCAGTATTTT. It yields the protein CASSLPRSTDTQYF. Drawing the rest from reference TRBV5-1 and TRBJ2-3, the complete variable domain is KAGVTQTPRYLIKTRGQQVTLSCSPISGHRSVSWYQQTPGQGLQFLFEYFSETQRNKGNFPGRFSGRQFSNSRSEMNVSTLELGDSALYLCASSLPRSTDTQYFGPGTRLTVL.

As concerns this clone: The identical CDR3 is also encoded by other nucleotide sequences in the sample. The chain links TRBV27 to TRBJ1-5, with D possibly being TRBD1 (5 bases). Germline lookup yields CDR1 MNHEY and CDR2 SMNVEV (reference sequence). The V gene lost 6 bases and the J gene lost 4 bases, with 10 bases spanning the gap. This CDR3 has 13 residues. CDR3 sequence reads: CASSLTVNQPQHF. The CDR3 DNA reads as TGTGCCAGCAGCTTGACAGTAAATCAGCCCCAGCATTTT.

The J gene is TRBJ1-2, the V gene TRBV6-5; D might be TRBD1 (5 bases). The V gene lost 9 bases and the J gene lost 5 bases, with 13 bases spanning the gap. This CDR3 contains 12 residues. Germline lookup yields CDR1 MNHEY and CDR2 SVGAGI. CDR3 bases: TGTGCCAGGGACACTCTGGCTTATGGCTACACCTTC. It is translated as CARDTLAYGYTF.

The chain employs TRBV4-3 and TRBJ1-2; 11 nucleotides align to TRBD1. CDR1 and CDR2 from the germline V gene are LGHNA and YSLEER. The CDR3 contains 20 residues. Trimming removed 1 base from V and 3 bases from J; junction bases left unmatched: 16. CDR3 amino acids: CASSQVAWSGQGVQYYGYTF. In DNA form, the CDR3 reads TGCGCCAGCAGCCAAGTCGCTTGGTCGGGACAGGGGGTCCAATACTATGGCTACACCTTC.